The 4 T cell receptor beta chains reported below all come from one sample, sequenced in a study of OX40 agonist ivuxolimab in advanced cancers. Sequenced by immunoSEQ multiplex PCR; TCRdb stores in-frame clones only, minus some. The data hold around 62,000 clones, with approximately 80% observed a single time. This specimen was CD4+ or CD8+ T cells sorted from blood, taken in a trial of the OX40 agonist ivuxolimab. The receptors originated from an adult with an advanced solid tumor such as melanoma, head and neck, liver or kidney cancer.

This chain connects TRBV7-8 to TRBJ1-1; no firm D call. CDR1 SGHVS and CDR2 FQNEAQ come from the germline V gene. The CDR3 covers 13 residues. V gave up 7 bases and J gave up 5 bases, with 14 bases separating them. The CDR3 nucleotides read TGTGCCAGCACGCGTCTCACGGGGACTGAAGCTTTCTTT. As protein: CASTRLTGTEAFF.

This chain joins TRBV6-5 and TRBJ1-2; 9 nucleotides match TRBD1. The germline V gene encodes CDR1 MNHEY and CDR2 SVGAGI. The CDR3 is 15 amino acids. The junction had 3 bases not matched to a gene; V was cut back by 1 base and J by 3 bases. The CDR3 loop reads CASSYYGQGYYGYTF. The CDR3 DNA sequence: TGTGCCAGCAGTTACTACGGACAGGGGTACTATGGCTACACCTTC.

The chain recombines TRBV7-8 with TRBJ2-5, with D unclear. This CDR3 is built from 12 residues. Germline CDR1 and CDR2: SGHVS and FQNEAQ. V lost 4 bases, J lost 5 bases, and 8 bases lay in between. The chain's CDR3 is CASSSDTETQYF. The CDR3 bases are TGTGCCAGCAGCTCGGATACGGAGACCCAGTACTTC. Together with reference TRBV7-8 and TRBJ2-5, the CDR3 gives the full variable domain: GAGVSQSPRYKVAKRGQDVALRCDPISGHVSLFWYQQALGQGPEFLTYFQNEAQLDKSGLPSDRFFAERPEGSVSTLKIQRTQQEDSAVYLCASSSDTETQYFGPGTRLLVL.

The J gene is TRBJ1-2, the V gene TRBV6-5, with D maybe TRBD1 (6 bases). The V end lost 6 bases, the J end lost 4 bases, and 15 bases lay between the germline ends. Germline CDR1 and CDR2: MNHEY and SVGAGI. The CDR3 length is 14 residues. In DNA form, the CDR3 reads TGTGCCAGCAGCAACCGGGAGGGGGGCTATGGCTACACCTTC. Translated: CASSNREGGYGYTF.